Listed below are T cell receptor beta chains from one sample, sequenced in a study of PD-1 blockade in classical Hodgkin lymphoma. TCRdb's table, derived via immunoSEQ multiplex PCR, lists solely in-frame clones and lacks some. The data show more than 20,000 clones, around 77% seen once. Material: peripheral blood mononuclear cells (PBMCs), obtained before the second cycle of nivolumab. Receptors originate from a human donor with classical Hodgkin lymphoma. Each CDR3 is given with its conserved first and last residue. D genes are given only for firm matches. The size field is filled for only some rows; it gives once, few, many or a size class.

CDR3nt: TGTGCCAGCAGCGATCGGTGGAAAAGCTCCTACAATGAGCAGTTCTTC
CDR3aa: CASSDRWKSSYNEQFF
v_gene: TRBV6-4
abundance: NA
d_gene: NA
j_gene: TRBJ2-1
len: 16

CDR3nt: TGCGCCAGCGAAAGGGCAGCTAATGAAAAACTGTTTTTT
CDR3aa: CASERAANEKLFF
v_gene: TRBV10-2
abundance: NA
d_gene: NA
j_gene: TRBJ1-4
len: 13

CDR3nt: TGTGCCAGTAGTACCTTGGGGGGAGCTGAAGCTTTCTTT
CDR3aa: CASSTLGGAEAFF
v_gene: TRBV19
abundance: NA
d_gene: NA
j_gene: TRBJ1-1
len: 13

CDR3nt: TGTGCCAGCAGTCAAACCAGGGGGACGGGCTACACCTTC
CDR3aa: CASSQTRGTGYTF
v_gene: TRBV6-5
abundance: NA
d_gene: TRBD1
j_gene: TRBJ1-2
len: 13

CDR3nt: TGTGCCAGCAGTTTGGGCACCGGCTATGGCTACACCTTC
CDR3aa: CASSLGTGYGYTF
v_gene: TRBV28
abundance: NA
d_gene: NA
j_gene: TRBJ1-2
len: 13

CDR3nt: TGTGCCAGCAGCTTGGGGGGAGGGGCGGGAGAGACCCAGTACTTC
CDR3aa: CASSLGGGAGETQYF
v_gene: TRBV5-4
abundance: once
d_gene: TRBD2
j_gene: TRBJ2-5
len: 15

CDR3nt: TGTGCCAGCAGTTACCCGGGACAGGGGGCGTACTTC
CDR3aa: CASSYPGQGAYF
v_gene: TRBV6-5
abundance: NA
d_gene: TRBD1
j_gene: TRBJ2-5
len: 12

CDR3nt: TGTGCCAGCAGCCAAGCGGCCGGGGTCGGAAATTCACCCCTCCACTTT
CDR3aa: CASSQAAGVGNSPLHF
v_gene: TRBV4-2
abundance: once
d_gene: NA
j_gene: TRBJ1-6
len: 16

CDR3nt: TGTGCCAGTAGTACGGGACAGCTTCCGGAAAAACTGTTTTTT
CDR3aa: CASSTGQLPEKLFF
v_gene: TRBV19
abundance: NA
d_gene: TRBD1
j_gene: TRBJ1-4
len: 14

CDR3nt: TGTGCCAGCAGTTTATATGTTACAAGCTCCTATAATTCACCCCTCCACTTT
CDR3aa: CASSLYVTSSYNSPLHF
v_gene: TRBV27
abundance: medium-sized
d_gene: NA
j_gene: TRBJ1-6
len: 17

CDR3nt: TGTGCCAGCAGCTTGGGGACAGTCTCTGGAAACACCATATATTTT
CDR3aa: CASSLGTVSGNTIYF
v_gene: TRBV7-2
abundance: NA
d_gene: TRBD1
j_gene: TRBJ1-3
len: 15

CDR3nt: TGTGCCAGCAGGTACAAAATCAGGACAGGGGGTTCTTCACCCCTCCACTTT
CDR3aa: CASRYKIRTGGSSPLHF
v_gene: TRBV27
abundance: NA
d_gene: TRBD1
j_gene: TRBJ1-6
len: 17

CDR3nt: TGTGCCAGCATCAAAGGGGCCAGGGGGGGCAATGAGCAGTTCTTC
CDR3aa: CASIKGARGGNEQFF
v_gene: TRBV5-8
abundance: few
d_gene: NA
j_gene: TRBJ2-1
len: 15

CDR3nt: TGTGCCAGCAGCGATCAGAACCCGGGACTCCGAAGGGAGCTGTTTTTT
CDR3aa: CASSDQNPGLRRELFF
v_gene: TRBV5-5
abundance: NA
d_gene: NA
j_gene: TRBJ2-2
len: 16

CDR3nt: TGTGCCAGCAGCTTAGGAGGGATCGGTACCGGGGAGCTGTTTTTT
CDR3aa: CASSLGGIGTGELFF
v_gene: TRBV11-2
abundance: NA
d_gene: NA
j_gene: TRBJ2-2
len: 15

CDR3nt: TGCGCCAGCAGGGCCTGGACAGGGGGCTCCTACGAGCAGTACTTC
CDR3aa: CASRAWTGGSYEQYF
v_gene: TRBV5-1
abundance: NA
d_gene: TRBD1
j_gene: TRBJ2-7
len: 15

CDR3nt: TGTGCCAGCAGCGTGTGGGGGGCCGGGGATACGCAGTATTTT
CDR3aa: CASSVWGAGDTQYF
v_gene: TRBV9
abundance: NA
d_gene: NA
j_gene: TRBJ2-3
len: 14

CDR3nt: TGTGCCAGCAAGGGGGCTGGCAATCAGCCCCAGCATTTT
CDR3aa: CASKGAGNQPQHF
v_gene: TRBV2
abundance: NA
d_gene: TRBD1
j_gene: TRBJ1-5
len: 13

CDR3nt: TGTGCCAGCATCCGGGACACCAGTAACTATGGCTACACCTTC
CDR3aa: CASIRDTSNYGYTF
v_gene: TRBV6-6
abundance: NA
d_gene: NA
j_gene: TRBJ1-2
len: 14

CDR3nt: TGTGCCAGCAGCCCGCGCTGGAGCTCCTACAATGAGCAGTTCTTC
CDR3aa: CASSPRWSSYNEQFF
v_gene: TRBV6-5
abundance: NA
d_gene: NA
j_gene: TRBJ2-1
len: 15

CDR3nt: TGTGCCAGCAGCGATACGACAGGGGCCTGGGCTGGGGCCAACGTCCTGACTTTC
CDR3aa: CASSDTTGAWAGANVLTF
v_gene: TRBV7-2
abundance: NA
d_gene: TRBD1
j_gene: TRBJ2-6
len: 18

CDR3nt: TGTGCCAGCGGACCTGCCGCGGGGGGCACGCAGTATTTT
CDR3aa: CASGPAAGGTQYF
v_gene: TRBV7-2
abundance: NA
d_gene: TRBD2
j_gene: TRBJ2-3
len: 13

CDR3nt: TGCGCCAGCACCAGCCAGGGGGGAGCCGGGGAGCTGTTTTTT
CDR3aa: CASTSQGGAGELFF
v_gene: TRBV4-1
abundance: medium-sized
d_gene: NA
j_gene: TRBJ2-2
len: 14

CDR3nt: TGTGCCAGCAGTTACATACAGGGGAACTATGGCTACACCTTC
CDR3aa: CASSYIQGNYGYTF
v_gene: TRBV6-6
abundance: NA
d_gene: TRBD1
j_gene: TRBJ1-2
len: 14

CDR3nt: TGTGCCAGTAAGGGGGGCGATGAAAAACTGTTTTTT
CDR3aa: CASKGGDEKLFF
v_gene: TRBV27
abundance: medium-sized
d_gene: NA
j_gene: TRBJ1-4
len: 12

CDR3nt: TGTGCCAGCAGGCCGAACAGGGTACCTGAAAAACTGTTTTTT
CDR3aa: CASRPNRVPEKLFF
v_gene: TRBV28
abundance: NA
d_gene: NA
j_gene: TRBJ1-4
len: 14